Listed below are T cell receptor beta chains from one sample, sequenced in a study of blood T cell repertoires in COVID-19. This table comes from immunoSEQ multiplex PCR, and its TCRdb copy is limited to in-frame clones, with some not included. The sample lists roughly 71,000 clones; approximately 85% were seen once. What was sequenced was peripheral blood. All receptors derive from a man aged 45-65 years with acute or convalescent COVID-19. The CDR3 runs from the conserved cysteine through the conserved F or W. A D gene is named only where the DNA matches it firmly. Part of the rows lack a size; the others show once, few, many or a class for expanded clones.

V,size,D,J,CDR3,DNA
TRBV4-1,.,.,TRBJ1-3,CASSQDGSGNTIYF,TGCGCCAGCAGCCAAGACGGCTCTGGAAACACCATATATTTT
TRBV9,.,.,TRBJ1-6,CASSLQGSAPLHF,TGTGCCAGCAGTCTACAGGGTTCGGCACCCCTCCACTTT
TRBV4-2,.,.,TRBJ1-3,CASSLHQERSSGNTIYF,TGTGCCAGCAGCCTCCACCAGGAGCGGTCCTCTGGAAACACCATATATTTT
TRBV19,.,.,TRBJ2-7,CASSIAPFGEQYF,TGTGCCAGTAGTATAGCCCCATTCGGCGAGCAGTACTTC
TRBV3-1/TRBV3-2,.,TRBD2,TRBJ2-2,CASSHRLAVAGELFF,TGTGCCAGCAGCCACAGACTAGCGGTTGCCGGGGAGCTGTTTTTT
TRBV7-2,.,TRBD1,TRBJ1-1,CASSLGDRGWEWGTEAFF,TGTGCCAGCAGCTTAGGTGACAGGGGTTGGGAGTGGGGCACTGAAGCTTTCTTT
TRBV29-1,.,.,TRBJ2-7,CSAQGRMGGDSSYEQYF,TGCAGCGCCCAGGGGCGAATGGGGGGGGATAGCTCCTACGAGCAGTACTTC
TRBV18,.,.,TRBJ1-5,CASSPSTGDSNQPQHF,TGTGCCAGCTCACCTTCGACAGGCGATAGCAATCAGCCCCAGCATTTT
TRBV4-1,.,TRBD1,TRBJ1-2,CASSQDRGRFYGYTF,TGCGCCAGCAGCCAGGACAGGGGGCGCTTCTATGGCTACACCTTC
TRBV2,few,.,TRBJ1-4,CASRWTEGDEKLFF,TGTGCCAGCAGGTGGACAGAGGGGGATGAAAAACTGTTTTTT
TRBV27,.,.,TRBJ2-7,CASSGQGPYEQYF,TGTGCCAGCAGTGGGCAGGGTCCCTACGAGCAGTACTTC
TRBV30,.,TRBD1,TRBJ1-4,CACPGQGRGEKLFF,TGTGCCTGCCCTGGACAGGGCCGGGGGGAAAAACTGTTTTTT
TRBV9,.,.,TRBJ1-1,CASSVVGGSWGAEAFF,TGTGCCAGCAGCGTAGTGGGGGGTTCTTGGGGCGCTGAAGCTTTCTTT
TRBV5-1,.,.,TRBJ2-3,CASSLGQSTDTQYF,TGCGCCAGCAGCTTGGGACAGAGCACAGATACGCAGTATTTT
TRBV6-1,.,.,TRBJ1-4,CASSGPRGFPTNEKLFF,TGTGCCAGCAGTGGCCCCAGGGGATTCCCAACTAATGAAAAACTGTTTTTT
TRBV30,.,.,TRBJ2-4,CAWENKGGNIQYF,TGTGCCTGGGAGAATAAAGGGGGAAACATTCAGTACTTC
TRBV15,few,.,TRBJ1-5,CATSSGGAVVAQHF,TGTGCCACCAGTTCTGGGGGGGCGGTGGTCGCCCAGCATTTT
TRBV4-2,.,TRBD2,TRBJ2-5,CASSLRPGSGGIQETQYF,TGTGCCAGCAGCCTCCGCCCGGGTAGCGGGGGTATTCAAGAGACCCAGTACTTC
TRBV11-2,.,.,TRBJ2-1,CASSLGLVNEQFF,TGTGCCAGCAGCTTAGGGCTCGTCAATGAGCAGTTCTTC
TRBV4-2,once,.,TRBJ1-3,CASSQVGGAGNTIYF,TGTGCCAGCAGCCAAGTAGGCGGGGCGGGAAACACCATATATTTT
TRBV5-6,.,.,TRBJ2-5,CASSWGRGKETQYF,TGTGCCAGCAGCTGGGGACGGGGGAAGGAGACCCAGTACTTC
TRBV6-5,.,.,TRBJ2-7,CASSYDSSSSYEQYF,TGTGCCAGCAGTTACGACAGTTCGAGCTCCTACGAGCAGTACTTC
TRBV2,.,TRBD2,TRBJ2-4,CASAGGAKNIQYF,TGTGCCAGCGCGGGGGGGGCCAAAAACATTCAGTACTTC
TRBV30,.,TRBD1,TRBJ1-5,CAWSVRGTGTNQPQHF,TGTGCCTGGAGTGTACGGGGGACAGGAACCAATCAGCCCCAGCATTTT
TRBV29-1,few,TRBD2,TRBJ2-3,CSGGWRGTDTQYF,TGCAGCGGAGGGTGGCGGGGGACAGATACGCAGTATTTT
TRBV10-2,.,TRBD2,TRBJ2-2,CASSYSGGATGELFF,TGCGCCAGCAGTTACAGCGGGGGGGCCACCGGGGAGCTGTTTTTT
TRBV11-3,.,TRBD2,TRBJ2-5,CASSSSLAGGQETQYF,TGTGCCAGCAGCTCCTCTCTAGCGGGGGGGCAAGAGACCCAGTACTTC
TRBV6-5,.,.,TRBJ2-5,CASSRGMGETQYF,TGTGCCAGCAGTAGGGGGATGGGGGAGACCCAGTACTTC
TRBV24-1,.,TRBD2,TRBJ2-5,CATSDGELAGEETQYF,TGTGCCACCAGTGATGGGGAGCTAGCGGGGGAAGAGACCCAGTACTTC
TRBV10-3,.,TRBD1,TRBJ1-2,CAISPGQLLYGYTF,TGTGCCATCAGCCCGGGACAGCTCTTATATGGCTACACCTTC
TRBV5-1,.,.,TRBJ1-2,CASSERGDSGGYTF,TGCGCCAGCAGCGAAAGGGGTGATTCAGGAGGCTACACCTTC
TRBV6-6,.,.,TRBJ1-4,CASTDQAGPDNEKLFF,TGTGCCAGTACTGACCAGGCCGGCCCCGATAATGAAAAACTGTTTTTT
TRBV14,few,TRBD1,TRBJ1-2,CASSQTGTRYGYTF,TGTGCCAGCAGCCAGACAGGGACGCGGTATGGCTACACCTTC